This T cell receptor beta chain was identified in a study of CD8+CD57+ T cells in acquired aplastic anemia. Study-level points and caveats: A set of roughly 27 CD8+ CDR3 sequences was shared between patients and controls, and these sequences appeared highly expressed in patients.

The trim removed 8 bases at V and 1 base at J, leaving 4 bases unmatched. The CDR3 consists of 14 residues. The V gene's germline CDR1 is LNHNV and CDR2 YYDKDF (reference sequence). With respect to this clonotype: The antigen remains undetermined.

The TCR beta profiling, which covered VDJ combination and CDR3 sequence, was carried out using genomic DNA as the template. MiXCR was run by TCRdb on the reads, yielding one entry per CDR3 protein. The sample records 100,000 to 150,000 distinct CDR3 sequences, 40% being singletons. Selection for sequencing was limited to patients who had shown CD8+CD57+ cell expansion by flow cytometry. Sequenced input: sorted CD4+, CD8+, or CD8+CD57+ T cells (not recorded which) from PBMCs. The rearrangement links TRBV15 to TRBJ2-3; TRBD2 matches at 9 bases. The clonotype comes from a human donor with aplastic anemia. DNA for the CDR3: TGTGCCACCCGGCGGGGGGGCCGCACAGATACGCAGTATTTT. Amino acids: CATRRGGRTDTQYF.